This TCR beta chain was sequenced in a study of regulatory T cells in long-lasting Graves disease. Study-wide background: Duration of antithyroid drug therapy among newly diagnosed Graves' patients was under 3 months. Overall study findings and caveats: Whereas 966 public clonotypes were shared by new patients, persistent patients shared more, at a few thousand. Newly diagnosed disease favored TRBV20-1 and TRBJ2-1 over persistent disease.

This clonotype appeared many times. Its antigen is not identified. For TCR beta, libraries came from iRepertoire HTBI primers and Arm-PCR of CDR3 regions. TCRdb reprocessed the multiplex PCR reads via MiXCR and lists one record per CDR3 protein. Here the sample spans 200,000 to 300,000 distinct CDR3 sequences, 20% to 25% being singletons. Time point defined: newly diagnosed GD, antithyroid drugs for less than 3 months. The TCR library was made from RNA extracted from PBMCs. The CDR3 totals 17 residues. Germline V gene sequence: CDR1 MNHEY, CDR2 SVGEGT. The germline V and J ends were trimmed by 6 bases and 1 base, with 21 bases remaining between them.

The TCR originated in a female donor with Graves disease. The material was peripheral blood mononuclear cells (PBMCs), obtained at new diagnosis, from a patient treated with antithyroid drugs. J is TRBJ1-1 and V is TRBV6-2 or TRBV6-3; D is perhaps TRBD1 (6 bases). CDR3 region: CASRQLWAGHSNTEAFF. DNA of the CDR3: TGTGCCAGCAGACAACTTTGGGCGGGACACTCGAACACTGAAGCTTTCTTT.